This entry features one TCR beta chain sequence. These data come from a study of T cell responses to AZD1222 COVID-19 vaccine. Sequencing used immunoSEQ multiplex PCR; TCRdb keeps in-frame clones, though not all of them. The sample has about 81,000 clones, approximately 90% seen once. This CDR3 contains 10 residues. V was shortened by 6 bases and J by 7 bases, with 6 bases between the two germline ends. The sequence derives from an adult who received the AZD1222 COVID-19 vaccine. The J gene is TRBJ2-5, the V gene TRBV12-3 or TRBV12-4; possible D gene TRBD2, 5 bases. This specimen was peripheral blood, taken 28 days after the second AZD1222 dose. The CDR3 loop is CASSRGTQYF. Written as DNA, the CDR3 is TGTGCCAGCAGCCGGGGGACCCAGTACTTC.